The 6 T cell receptor beta chains reported below all come from one sample, sequenced in a study of control samples from healthy donors and cancer patients. Repertoires were generated with immunoSEQ multiplex PCR, while TCRdb's copy carries only in-frame clones and drops some. The repertoire has 110,000 to 150,000 clones, around 94% of them found once; the top ten carry 13% to 15%. The sequenced sample consisted of PBMCs. All receptors derive from a man in his 60s with colorectal cancer.

The chain uses TRBV27 and TRBJ1-6; D is perhaps TRBD1 (5 bases). V was shortened by 6 bases and J by 4 bases, with 10 bases between the two germline ends. Germline values: CDR1 MNHEY, CDR2 SMNVEV (reference sequence). The CDR3 sequence is 14 residues long. CDR3 loop: CASRRDSYNSPLHF. The CDR3 coding sequence is TGTGCCAGCAGACGAGACAGTTATAATTCACCCCTCCACTTT.

The CDR3 bases are TGCGCCAGCAGCCCACCGACTAGCGGGGGACGGCAAGAGACCCAGTACTTC. Translation gives CASSPPTSGGRQETQYF. The chain carries TRBV5-1 and TRBJ2-5; 12 nucleotides align to TRBD2. CDR3 length: 17 amino acids. Per the germline V gene, CDR1 is SGHRS and CDR2 is YFSETQ. V lost 4 bases to trimming and J lost 2 bases; unmatched junction nucleotides: 9.

The rearrangement uses TRBV18 and TRBJ2-5; perhaps TRBD2 as D (6 bases). The CDR3 runs to 15 residues. V lost 6 bases and J 0 bases, leaving 14 bases between the germline ends. CDR1 is KGHSH and CDR2 is LQKENI in the germline V gene. The CDR3 bases are TGTGCCAGCTCGCCTGTTTCGGGGGACCAAGAGACCCAGTACTTC. It encodes CASSPVSGDQETQYF. Full variable domain (rest looked up from reference TRBV18 and TRBJ2-5): NAGVMQNPRHLVRRRGQEARLRCSPMKGHSHVYWYRQLPEEGLKFMVYLQKENIIDESGMPKERFSAEFPKEGPSILRIQQVVRGDSAAYFCASSPVSGDQETQYFGPGTRLLVL.

The chain uses TRBV4-2 and TRBJ2-7, with 7 nucleotides matching TRBD1. The germline gives CDR1 LGHNA, CDR2 YNFKEQ. Trimming cost V 3 bases and J 2 bases; bases outside gene matches: 4. The CDR3 covers 14 residues. CDR3 protein: CASSQTGLTYEQYF. The CDR3 DNA reads as TGTGCCAGCAGCCAGACAGGGTTGACCTACGAGCAGTACTTC.

V is TRBV30 and J is TRBJ1-1, with D tentatively TRBD1 (5 bases). CDR3 length: 12 residues. With 3 bases removed from V and 0 bases from J, the gap between germline ends came to 5 bases. The V gene's germline CDR1 is GTSNPN and CDR2 SVGIG (reference sequence). CDR3 residues: CAWRGVNTEAFF. CDR3 sequence (DNA): TGTGCCTGGAGAGGGGTGAACACTGAAGCTTTCTTT. Filled out from reference TRBV30 and TRBJ1-1, the complete variable domain reads SQTIHQWPATLVQPVGSPLSLECTVEGTSNPNLYWYRQAAGRGLQLLFYSVGIGQISSEVPQNLSASRPQDRQFILSSKKLLLSDSGFYLCAWRGVNTEAFFGQGTRLTVV.

The chain is built from TRBV3-1 (or the pseudogene TRBV3-2) and TRBJ1-2, with 11 bases identical to TRBD1. The CDR3 is made up of 15 amino acids. Per the germline V gene, CDR1 is LGHDT and CDR2 is YNNKEL (reference sequence). The V segment lost 4 bases and the J segment 3 bases; nucleotides outside the gene matches: 4. CDR3 nucleotides: TGTGCCAGCAGCCTCGGGACAGGGGGTTACTATGGCTACACCTTC. Encoded protein: CASSLGTGGYYGYTF.